Below, 25 T cell receptor beta chains from the same sample are listed, as sequenced in a study of cytomegalovirus exposure and HLA in healthy donors (dated 2017 in TCRdb). Library construction relied on the immunoSEQ multiplex PCR assay. Held by TCRdb, this immuneACCESS table contains in-frame sequences only and omits some clones. Under half of the omission traces to an unresolved V gene where checked; the cause of the rest is unknown. The sample table lists about 120,000 clones, roughly 89% of them with a count of one. The ten largest account for roughly 1.2% of the sample. The sequencing sample was made of PBMCs. The receptors were gathered from a woman between 18 and 29 years old in good health and CMV-seronegative.

In DNA, the CDR3 is TGTGCCAGCAGCCTATCGGGAACCTATTACTATGGCTACACCTTC. Amino acids: CASSLSGTYYYGYTF. The chain combines TRBV5-8 with TRBJ1-2; D gene uncertain. The V gene lost 4 bases and the J gene lost 3 bases, with 16 bases spanning the gap. CDR3 length: 15 residues. Germline CDR1 and CDR2: SGHTS and YDEGEE.

The chain links TRBV2 to TRBJ1-2; D gene unclear. V was trimmed by 7 bases and J by 5 bases, leaving 20 bases between them. CDR1 and CDR2 from the germline V gene are SNHLY and FYNNEI. The CDR3 has 15 amino acids. The CDR3: CASNSPAATQYGYTF. CDR3 coding DNA: TGTGCCAGCAATTCCCCCGCCGCTACCCAATATGGCTACACCTTC.

The chain has TRBV18 and TRBJ2-7; 13 nucleotides agree with TRBD2. The CDR3 contains 14 residues. Germline loops: CDR1 KGHSH, CDR2 LQKENI. The V segment lost 6 bases and the J segment 4 bases; nucleotides outside the gene matches: 3. The CDR3 region has the DNA TGTGCCAGCTCTACTAGCGGGGGGGCTTACGAGCAGTACTTC. Encoded protein: CASSTSGGAYEQYF. The full variable domain, with the rest looked up from reference TRBV18 and TRBJ2-7, is NAGVMQNPRHLVRRRGQEARLRCSPMKGHSHVYWYRQLPEEGLKFMVYLQKENIIDESGMPKERFSAEFPKEGPSILRIQQVVRGDSAAYFCASSTSGGAYEQYFGPGTRLTVT.

J is TRBJ1-6 and V is TRBV21-1; the table's D call TRBD1 went unverified against the DNA. TRBV21-1 is termed a pseudogene. The CDR3 runs to 15 residues. The CDR3 DNA follows: TGTGCCAGAAAACCGGGACAGGGGACCCTAGAGCCCCTCCACTTT. Amino acid sequence: CARKPGQGTLEPLHF.

The chain links TRBV5-4 to TRBJ2-2, with unresolved D. Germline V lookup: CDR1 SGHNT, CDR2 YYREEE (reference sequence). The length of the CDR3 is 14 residues. Between the trimmed V and J ends, which lost 3 bases and 6 bases, there was a span of 12 bases. This chain's CDR3 is CASSWVGASGELFF. In DNA form, the CDR3 reads TGTGCCAGCAGCTGGGTGGGCGCGTCCGGGGAGCTGTTTTTT.

The chain is built from TRBV5-4 and TRBJ2-1; D is unresolved. Trimming cost V 0 bases and J 0 bases, with 7 bases left between them. The CDR3 spans 15 residues. Germline-derived CDR1 and CDR2 are SGHNT and YYREEE (reference sequence). CDR3 in amino acids: CASSLDPSSYNEQFF. Here the CDR3 DNA reads TGTGCCAGCAGCTTGGACCCGAGCTCCTACAATGAGCAGTTCTTC.

V usage is TRBV5-1 and J usage is TRBJ1-3; no clear D gene. CDR1 SGHRS and CDR2 YFSETQ come from the germline V gene. This CDR3 has 16 amino acids. V dropped 0 bases and J dropped 0 bases, with 10 bases sitting between them. CDR3: CASSLDSSSSGNTIYF. CDR3 DNA sequence: TGCGCCAGCAGCTTGGACAGTTCAAGCTCTGGAAACACCATATATTTT.

The J gene is TRBJ2-1, the V gene TRBV5-1; 9 bases map to TRBD2. Germline V gene data show CDR1 as SGHRS and CDR2 as YFSETQ. The CDR3 is made up of 17 amino acids. V was clipped by 7 bases and J by 0 bases; unmatched bases: 11. The CDR3 DNA reads as TGCGCCAGCCAAGGGCTAGCGGGGATGAGCTCCTACAATGAGCAGTTCTTC. Translating it yields CASQGLAGMSSYNEQFF.

In DNA form, the CDR3 reads TGTGCCAGCAGCTTAGACGGGGAAGCTTTCTTT. This sequence encodes CASSLDGEAFF. V is TRBV7-9 and J is TRBJ1-1, with no clear D. Trimming left V 1 base short and J 8 bases short, with 5 bases between. This CDR3 spans 11 amino acids. Germline V gives CDR1 SEHNR, CDR2 FQNEAQ (reference sequence).

The V gene is TRBV27, the J gene TRBJ2-3, with D possibly being TRBD1 (6 bases). The CDR3 runs 17 residues. Germline V gene lookup returns CDR1 MNHEY and CDR2 SMNVEV (reference sequence). The V end lost 2 bases, the J end lost 4 bases, and 19 bases lay between the germline ends. This chain's CDR3 is CASSLPYREIGPDTQYF. The CDR3 DNA sequence: TGTGCCAGCAGTTTACCCTACAGGGAAATTGGGCCAGATACGCAGTATTTT.

This sequence joins TRBV5-1 and TRBJ1-1; tentative D call: TRBD1 (6 bases). Germline CDR1 is SGHRS and CDR2 is YFSETQ. CDR3 size: 15 residues. V dropped 0 bases and J dropped 2 bases, with 11 bases sitting between them. CDR3 in amino acids: CASSLAQQGNTEAFF. For the CDR3, the DNA is TGCGCCAGCAGCTTGGCTCAACAGGGAAACACTGAAGCTTTCTTT.

V usage is TRBV7-3 and J usage is TRBJ2-1; 7 bases are shared with TRBD2. CDR3 size: 15 residues. Germline CDR1 SGHTA, CDR2 FQGTGA. Trimming cost V 1 base and J 9 bases; bases outside gene matches: 9. The chain's CDR3 is CASSLKGRASREQFF. In nucleotides, the CDR3 is TGTGCCAGCAGCTTAAAAGGGAGGGCATCCCGTGAGCAGTTCTTC.

V usage is TRBV18 and J usage is TRBJ2-1; weak D call: TRBD2 (6 bases). Germline-derived CDR1 and CDR2 are KGHSH and LQKENI. V lost 4 bases and J lost 1, with 11 bases in between. The CDR3 length is 15 residues. The DNA for the CDR3 is TGTGCCAGCTCACTGGACTACCAATCCTACAATGAGCAGTTCTTC. This translates into CASSLDYQSYNEQFF.

This clone was picked up a small number of times. This chain connects TRBV9 to TRBJ1-5, with no clear D. This CDR3 contains 15 residues. Germline assignment: CDR1 SGDLS and CDR2 YYNGEE. The V end lost 0 bases, the J end lost 1 base, and 8 bases lay between the germline ends. The CDR3 protein is CASSVGTYSNQPQHF. The CDR3 DNA is TGTGCCAGCAGCGTAGGGACTTACAGCAATCAGCCCCAGCATTTT.

This chain connects TRBV5-4 to TRBJ1-4, with unresolved D. V lost 2 bases and J lost 8, with 7 bases in between. The CDR3 is 12 residues long. Looked up from germline, CDR1 is SGHNT and CDR2 is YYREEE (reference sequence). DNA for the CDR3: TGTGCCAGCAGCTTCGCAGGAGAAAAACTGTTTTTT. Translated: CASSFAGEKLFF.

The chain couples TRBV6-5 to TRBJ2-5; 10 positions agree with TRBD2. This CDR3 contains 15 residues. Looked up from germline, CDR1 is MNHEY and CDR2 is SVGAGI. Unmatched junction bases numbered 3, after V lost 0 bases and J lost 5 bases. CDR3 nucleotide sequence: TGTGCCAGCAGTTACTCCGATAGCGGGGGGGAGACCCAGTACTTC. Protein sequence: CASSYSDSGGETQYF.

The chain recombines TRBV2 with TRBJ2-1; D call uncertain. The CDR3 is made up of 14 amino acids. Germline CDR1 SNHLY, CDR2 FYNNEI. The V end lost 4 bases, the J end lost 12 bases, and 19 bases lay between the germline ends. The CDR3 spells CASSVTPSRIGQFF. The CDR3 region has the DNA TGTGCCAGCAGTGTTACTCCTAGTCGGATTGGGCAGTTCTTC.

The chain uses TRBV5-4 and TRBJ2-1, with D hard to call. The CDR3 spans 13 residues. CDR1 is SGHNT, CDR2 YYREEE, per germline (reference sequence). V gave up 2 bases and J gave up 8 bases, with 11 bases separating them. The CDR3 coding sequence is TGTGCCAGCAGCTTTCCGGTTACTCATGAGCAGTTCTTC. Its protein is CASSFPVTHEQFF.

The gene calls are TRBV6-6 and TRBJ1-1; D is undetermined. Germline V gene lookup returns CDR1 MNHNY and CDR2 SVGAGI (reference sequence). This CDR3 region has 12 residues. Between the trimmed V and J ends, which lost 8 bases and 0 bases, there was a span of 7 bases. The CDR3 DNA reads as TGTGCCAGCTTAGTGGTGAACACTGAAGCTTTCTTT. It translates to CASLVVNTEAFF.

The genes are TRBV27 and TRBJ1-5; 9 positions match TRBD1. The germline gives CDR1 MNHEY, CDR2 SMNVEV (reference sequence). CDR3 length: 18 residues. J gave up 0 bases and V 4 bases, and 10 bases lay outside the gene matches. CDR3: CASSWPGQGRYSNQPQHF. CDR3 bases: TGTGCCAGCAGTTGGCCGGGACAGGGTCGTTATAGCAATCAGCCCCAGCATTTT.

This clone was seen just once. V and J are TRBV7-2 and TRBJ1-1, with 7 bases identical to TRBD1. V shed 3 bases and J 3 bases; nucleotides not matched to a gene: 7. The CDR3 is 15 amino acids. The V gene's germline CDR1 is SGHTA and CDR2 FQGNSA. The DNA for the CDR3 is TGTGCCAGCAGCTTTGTCTCAGGGGGTGACACTGAAGCTTTCTTT. Encoded protein: CASSFVSGGDTEAFF.

The chain recombines TRBV7-3 with TRBJ2-7; TRBD2 aligns across 12 bases. The CDR3 covers 15 residues. After removal of 2 bases from V and 1 base from J, the junction contained 0 bases not matched to a gene. Germline assignment: CDR1 SGHTA and CDR2 FQGTGA. The CDR3: CASSLGTSGSYEQYF. The CDR3 region has the DNA TGTGCCAGCAGCTTAGGGACTAGCGGGTCCTACGAGCAGTACTTC. The full variable domain, rest sourced from reference TRBV7-3 and TRBJ2-7, is GAGVSQTPSNKVTEKGKYVELRCDPISGHTALYWYRQSLGQGPEFLIYFQGTGAADDSGLPNDRFFAVRPEGSVSTLKIQRTERGDSAVYLCASSLGTSGSYEQYFGPGTRLTVT.

V and J are TRBV5-1 and TRBJ2-7, with a possible D match to TRBD2 (6 bases). The CDR3 is made up of 15 amino acids. Between the trimmed V and J ends, which lost 0 bases and 0 bases, there was a span of 10 bases. The germline V gene encodes CDR1 SGHRS and CDR2 YFSETQ. CDR3 region: CASSLVEGGSYEQYF. Written as DNA, the CDR3 is TGCGCCAGCAGCTTGGTGGAGGGTGGCTCCTACGAGCAGTACTTC.

This chain links TRBV6-5 with TRBJ1-5, with TRBD1 matching over 7 bases. This CDR3 is 14 amino acids long. V shed 5 bases and J 2 bases; nucleotides not matched to a gene: 3. Germline-derived CDR1 and CDR2 are MNHEY and SVGAGI. The CDR3 is CASSPQGGNQPQHF. The DNA for the CDR3 is TGTGCCAGCAGTCCCCAGGGGGGCAATCAGCCCCAGCATTTT.

Only one count was recorded for this clone. The chain couples TRBV27 to TRBJ1-1, with D uncertain. This CDR3 is 14 amino acids long. Looked up from germline, CDR1 is MNHEY and CDR2 is SMNVEV (reference sequence). V dropped 1 base and J dropped 13 bases, with 19 bases sitting between them. CDR3 bases: TGTGCCAGCAGTTTATTTCCGTCGCAACGTCCGGGTTTCTTT. It translates to CASSLFPSQRPGFF.